The clone carrying this T cell receptor (beta chain) was counted a few times. The antigen is undetermined. The data were obtained in a study of T-cell memory formation after mild COVID-19. Findings of the study overall: Pre-infection memory carried some responding clones, suggesting that cross-reactive memory joined. While clones contracting from day 15 to 85 were balanced between CD4 and CD8, later expanders leaned CD4+. Mainly CM and EM harbored the contracting CD4+ clones; mainly EMRA harbored the CD8+ ones.

The germline V and J ends were trimmed by 4 bases and 3 bases, with 15 bases remaining between them. The CDR3 totals 15 residues. MiXCR was run by TCRdb on the 5' RACE reads, yielding one entry per CDR3 protein. The sample holds about 290,000 distinct CDR3 sequences, more than 15% seen once. The sequencing sample was made of PBMCs or a T cell subset sorted from them (not recorded which). The chain couples TRBV12-3 or TRBV12-4 to TRBJ1-1; weak D call: TRBD1 (6 bases). This receptor was taken from a man between 18 and 35 years old who had mild COVID-19 (a few samples of this study predate the infection). Cell type and time point are not known. The CDR3, as DNA: TGTGCCAGCAGTTCCACTACGGGGGGCGACACTGAAGCTTTCTTT. It yields the protein CASSSTTGGDTEAFF.